Shown below are 14 T cell receptor beta chains from a single sample sequenced in a study of cytotoxic CD8 clonotypes in ibrutinib-treated CLL. The assay was immunoSEQ multiplex PCR, and TCRdb's table has in-frame clones only and misses some. The data show 130,000 to 150,000 clones, with 75% to 85% seen just once and more than 10% held by the top ten. This sample comprised PBMCs, obtained after 12 months of ibrutinib treatment. These receptors were obtained from a human donor with chronic lymphocytic leukemia.

This rearrangement joins TRBV4-1 to TRBJ1-4, with D perhaps TRBD1 (6 bases). The germline V gene has CDR1 MGHRA and CDR2 YSYEKL. V was cut by 6 bases and J by 6 bases, with 14 bases left in between. This CDR3 is 14 amino acids long. CDR3 loop: CASRGGTLHEKLFF. The CDR3, as DNA: TGCGCCAGCAGAGGGGGGACCCTACATGAAAAACTGTTTTTT.

The J gene is TRBJ1-5, the V gene TRBV19, with D hard to call. This CDR3 contains 13 residues. Looked up from germline, CDR1 is LNHDA and CDR2 is SQIVND (reference sequence). V was shortened by 3 bases and J by 3 bases, with 6 bases between the two germline ends. The CDR3 DNA reads as TGTGCCAGTAGTATCATGGTCAATCAGCCCCAGCATTTT. Protein: CASSIMVNQPQHF.

Here the CDR3 DNA reads TGTGCCATCAGCCAAGCGGGAACTACACCTTACAATGAGCAGTTCTTC. It specifies CAISQAGTTPYNEQFF. This chain joins TRBV10-3 and TRBJ2-1; TRBD2 aligns across 7 bases. The V gene end was trimmed by 6 bases and the J gene end by 4 bases; junction bases not matched to a gene: 12. Germline V lookup: CDR1 ENHRY, CDR2 SYGVKD. CDR3 length: 16 amino acids.

There are a few counts of this clone. The genes are TRBV7-9 and TRBJ1-5, with unresolved D. Germline V CDR1 and CDR2: SEHNR, FQNEAQ (reference sequence). The CDR3 covers 14 residues. The V gene lost 5 bases and the J gene lost 0 bases, with 8 bases spanning the gap. The CDR3 here is CASSDQRSNQPQHF. In nucleotides, the CDR3 is TGTGCCAGCAGCGATCAACGTAGCAATCAGCCCCAGCATTTT.

V gene TRBV6-5 combines with J gene TRBJ1-1; D gene ambiguous. Germline V gene data show CDR1 as MNHEY and CDR2 as SVGAGI. V was cut by 2 bases and J by 7 bases, with 17 bases left in between. The CDR3 runs 15 residues. The CDR3 protein is CASSYDGTVLGEAFF. CDR3 coding DNA: TGTGCCAGCAGTTACGACGGTACGGTGTTAGGTGAAGCTTTCTTT.

This chain links TRBV18 with TRBJ2-3, with D maybe TRBD1 (5 bases). The CDR3 loop spans 15 amino acids. Germline V gives CDR1 KGHSH, CDR2 LQKENI. Trimming pared 2 bases from V and 9 bases from J, leaving 18 bases between. The CDR3, as DNA: TGTGCCAGCTCACCAGGGGCTTCTGGGTTTGGCACGCAGTATTTT. This sequence encodes CASSPGASGFGTQYF.

The V and J genes are TRBV9 and TRBJ2-1; a weak D match, TRBD2 (6 bases). V lost 0 bases to trimming and J lost 2 bases, with 12 bases between them. The CDR3 consists of 16 residues. Germline V gene lookup returns CDR1 SGDLS and CDR2 YYNGEE. CDR3 amino acids: CASSVGLGGTYNEQFF. The CDR3 DNA is TGTGCCAGCAGCGTAGGACTAGGAGGCACCTACAATGAGCAGTTCTTC.

The CDR3 protein is CASWSGGFDQPQHF. CDR3 sequence (DNA): TGTGCCAGCTGGAGCGGGGGCTTTGATCAGCCCCAGCATTTT. The gene calls are TRBV18 and TRBJ1-5; D is possibly TRBD1 (6 bases). Trimming removed 7 bases at V and 5 bases at J, with 15 bases between. Germline V gene data show CDR1 as KGHSH and CDR2 as LQKENI. This CDR3 is built from 14 residues.

The chain links TRBV19 to TRBJ1-5, with 7 bases that match TRBD1. V lost 5 bases to trimming and J lost 6 bases; unmatched junction nucleotides: 4. The germline V gene has CDR1 LNHDA and CDR2 SQIVND (reference sequence). The CDR3 consists of 13 residues. CDR3 in DNA: TGTGCCAGTAGTGACAGGGTTAGTCAGCCCCAGCATTTT. This codes for CASSDRVSQPQHF.

The gene calls are TRBV6-6 and TRBJ1-2, with D unclear. The CDR3 extends over 14 amino acids. CDR1 is MNHNY and CDR2 is SVGAGI in the germline V gene (reference sequence). V was pared by 0 bases and J by 0 bases, with 5 bases between. The CDR3 DNA sequence: TGTGCCAGCAGTTACTCGAGATCTAACTATGGCTACACCTTC. Translated, it gives CASSYSRSNYGYTF.

This chain joins TRBV5-1 and TRBJ1-3, with 8 bases fitting TRBD1. Germline loops: CDR1 SGHRS, CDR2 YFSETQ. Unmatched junction bases numbered 6, after V lost 5 bases and J lost 2 bases. The CDR3 loop spans 15 amino acids. CDR3 sequence reads: CASSFAGGAGNTIYF. In nucleotides, the CDR3 is TGCGCCAGCAGTTTTGCAGGGGGCGCTGGAAACACCATATATTTT.

V is TRBV5-1 and J is TRBJ2-3; D is unresolved. Germline V gene data show CDR1 as SGHRS and CDR2 as YFSETQ. Trimming removed 0 bases from V and 2 bases from J, with 7 bases in between. The CDR3 runs to 14 residues. CDR3 in DNA: TGCGCCAGCAGCTTGGACAGCCCCACAGATACGCAGTATTTT. This encodes CASSLDSPTDTQYF.

The chain carries TRBV9 and TRBJ1-1; D perhaps matches TRBD1 (6 bases). Germline V gene data show CDR1 as SGDLS and CDR2 as YYNGEE. Deletions cut 0 bases from V and 0 bases from J, with 9 bases between. The length of the CDR3 is 15 residues. The CDR3 region is CASSVEDRVNTEAFF. In nucleotides, the CDR3 is TGTGCCAGCAGCGTAGAGGACAGAGTGAACACTGAAGCTTTCTTT.

CDR3 loop: CASSVALYNEQFF. The CDR3 DNA reads TGTGCCAGCAGCGTAGCCTTATACAATGAGCAGTTCTTC. The rearrangement joins TRBV9 to TRBJ2-1; unclear D gene. Trimming removed 0 bases at V and 4 bases at J, with 5 bases between. CDR3 length: 13 amino acids. CDR1 is SGDLS and CDR2 is YYNGEE in the germline V gene.